A selection of T cell receptor beta chains follows, all from one sample in a study of response to subunit inactivated influenza vaccine. TCRdb called the RT-PCR reads again in MiXCR, with one record for every CDR3 protein. The data contain under 500,000 distinct CDR3 sequences, about a tenth of them singletons. This specimen was PBMCs from blood, taken 45 days after vaccination. These receptors were taken from a man aged 45-60 years who received an inactivated influenza vaccine. Each CDR3 is given with its conserved first and last residue. The order of the fields is J gene, V gene, clone size, D gene, CDR3 DNA, CDR3 protein. The D gene is left open where the match is weak. Some rows mark clone size as missing; the rest say once, few, many or name a class of expanded clone.

TRBJ2-7 TRBV12-3/TRBV12-4 many NA TGTGCCAGCAGTTTAGCGGAAGCCTCCTACGAGCAGTACTTC CASSLAEASYEQYF
TRBJ2-3 TRBV5-1 few NA TGCGCCAGCAGCCCGATAGACCCCCGGGATACGCAGTATTTT CASSPIDPRDTQYF
TRBJ2-5 TRBV4-2 few NA TGTGCCAGCAGCCAAGATCTGGGGGGACAGAGGGAGACCCAGTACTTC CASSQDLGGQRETQYF
TRBJ2-1 TRBV12-3/TRBV12-4 few TRBD2 TGTGCCAGCAGTTCCCAAGGACTAGCGGCTGAGCAGTTCTTC CASSSQGLAAEQFF
TRBJ1-1 TRBV10-3 few NA TGTGCGGCAGGGGTAGCCACTGAAGCTTTCTTT CAAGVATEAFF
TRBJ2-7 TRBV10-3 NA NA TGTGCCATCAGTGGGTCAGGGAGCACCTACGAGCAGTACTTC CAISGSGSTYEQYF
TRBJ1-5 TRBV25-1 few NA TGTGCCAGCAGTGACTCCTCCGGTCCTTATAGCAATCAGCCCCAGCATTTT CASSDSSGPYSNQPQHF
TRBJ2-7 TRBV4-1 many TRBD1 TGCGCCAGCAGCCAAGGAGCGACAGGGGGTACCGAGCAGTACTTC CASSQGATGGTEQYF
TRBJ2-3 TRBV20-1 many NA TGCAGTGCCGGACGCATTGATGAGGGAGGATGGACAGATACGCAGTATTTT CSAGRIDEGGWTDTQYF
TRBJ2-5 TRBV20-1 few TRBD2 TGCAGTGCCACCACGCGACTTGGACTAGCGGGGGGCCTGGAGACCCAGTACTTC CSATTRLGLAGGLETQYF
TRBJ2-7 TRBV20-1 NA TRBD2 TGCAGTGCCACGTCCCTAGCGGGAGATTACGAGCAGTACTTC CSATSLAGDYEQYF
TRBJ2-3 TRBV5-1 many TRBD2 TGCGCCAGCAGCCGAACCGGCCCCACTAGCGATCGCACAGATACGCAGTATTTT CASSRTGPTSDRTDTQYF
TRBJ2-1 TRBV27 NA TRBD2 TGTGCCAGCAGTTCTCGTCCGACTAGCGGGGCCTACAATGAGCAGTTCTTC CASSSRPTSGAYNEQFF
TRBJ2-3 TRBV27 medium-sized TRBD2 TGTGCCAGCAGTTTACTCCCCTATAGCGGGAGCACAGATACGCAGTATTTT CASSLLPYSGSTDTQYF
TRBJ2-5 TRBV5-1 many TRBD1 TGCGCCAGCCGGACGGGACAGCAAGAGACCCAGTACTTC CASRTGQQETQYF
TRBJ2-1 TRBV6-2/TRBV6-3 NA NA TGTGCCAGCAGCCGACATGACATGTCACCCTACAATGAGCAGTTCTTC CASSRHDMSPYNEQFF
TRBJ2-7 TRBV20-1 few NA TGCAGTGCTAAAGGCGGTACCTACGAGCAGTACTTC CSAKGGTYEQYF
TRBJ2-5 TRBV12-3/TRBV12-4 many NA TGTGCCAGCAGTCAACAGGGTACGCAAGAGACCCAGTACTTC CASSQQGTQETQYF
TRBJ1-4 TRBV6-2/TRBV6-3 few TRBD1 TGTGCCAGCAACACAGGGGGTGAAAAACTGTTTTTT CASNTGGEKLFF
TRBJ1-5 TRBV28 few NA TGTGCCAGCAGTTTGGGGATTTCTCAGCCCCAGCATTTT CASSLGISQPQHF
TRBJ2-7 TRBV5-1 many NA TGCGCCAGCAGATTGACAGAATACGAGCAGTACTTC CASRLTEYEQYF
TRBJ1-1 TRBV29-1 many NA TGCAGCGTCAAACCGACAGCTAACACTGAAGCTTTCTTT CSVKPTANTEAFF